This T cell receptor beta chain was identified in a study of blood T cells in healthy people across ages. For this clonotype: Its specificity is not known.

Researchers report isolating at least 6 million PBMCs per sample. It was with a sample-barcoded 5' primer and a J-beta primer mix that a second PCR of about 7 to 12 cycles was run. TCRdb passed the 5' RACE reads through MiXCR, listing each CDR3 protein once. The sample includes around 620,000 distinct CDR3 sequences, 25% to 30% of them seen just once. CDR1 and CDR2 (germline): SQVTM, ANQGSEA. V dropped 6 bases and J dropped 0 bases, with 19 bases sitting between them. This CDR3 is built from 16 residues. Study results and caveats: Strongly correlated with naive T cell percentage was TCR beta diversity.

V gene TRBV29-1 combines with J gene TRBJ2-3, with no clear D. Sequencing was performed on blood. This receptor was identified in a woman in her 70s in good health. In DNA, the CDR3 is TGCAGCGTCGACCTCCGCCTAGAGACTAGCACAGATACGCAGTATTTT. Translation gives CSVDLRLETSTDTQYF.